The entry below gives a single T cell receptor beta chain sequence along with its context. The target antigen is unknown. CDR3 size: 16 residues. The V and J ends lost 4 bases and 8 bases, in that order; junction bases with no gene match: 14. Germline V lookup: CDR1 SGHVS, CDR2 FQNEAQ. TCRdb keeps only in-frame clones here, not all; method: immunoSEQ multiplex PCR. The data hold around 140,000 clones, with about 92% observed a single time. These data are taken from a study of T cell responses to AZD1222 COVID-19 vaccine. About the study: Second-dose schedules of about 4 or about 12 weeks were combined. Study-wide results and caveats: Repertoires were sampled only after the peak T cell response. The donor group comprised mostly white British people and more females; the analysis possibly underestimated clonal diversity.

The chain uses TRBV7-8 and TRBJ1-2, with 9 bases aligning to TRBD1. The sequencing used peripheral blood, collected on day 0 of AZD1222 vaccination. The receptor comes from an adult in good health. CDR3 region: CASSSRPGTGREGYTF. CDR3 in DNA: TGTGCCAGCAGCTCCCGTCCCGGGACAGGGAGGGAAGGCTACACCTTC.